This T cell receptor beta chain was sequenced during a study of shared clonotypes between healthy human individuals. Repertoires were generated with immunoSEQ multiplex PCR, while TCRdb's copy carries only in-frame clones and drops some. This sample has about 1.5 million clones, with approximately 98% found just once. Study findings and constraints: Clonotypes that were shared across a few donors made up around 5% of naive CD4 clonotypes.

On this clone itself: Its antigen remains unidentified.

Donors were healthy HIV-negative adults without recently reported acute infections or vaccinations. This receptor was identified in a man aged 25-45 years in good health. Source material: naive CD4+ T cells sorted from blood. The sample's subset: CD45RA+ positively selected.

CDR3 bases: TGTGCCAGCAGCCCTACCCGGACCCAAGAGACCCAGTACTTC. Its translation is CASSPTRTQETQYF. The V call is TRBV7-9, the J call TRBJ2-5; D gene ambiguous. CDR1 is SEHNR and CDR2 is FQNEAQ in the germline V gene (reference sequence). The ends were cut back, 5 bases at V and 1 base at J, with 11 bases in the middle. CDR3 length: 14 amino acids.